This passage covers 13 T cell receptor beta chains from one sample sequenced in a study of CD8 T cells in Susac syndrome. Roughly 0.5 to 1 ug RNA was reverse transcribed with random hexamers. TCRdb re-analysed the immunoSEQ multiplex PCR reads in MiXCR, keeping a single row per CDR3 protein. This table has about 300,000 distinct CDR3 sequences, 65% to 90% appearing once. Material for sequencing was CD8+ T cells from PBMCs. These receptors all stem from a human donor with multiple sclerosis.

The chain uses TRBV6-5 and TRBJ2-2, with 16 bases aligning to TRBD2. J was trimmed by 3 bases and V by 2 bases; bases with no gene match: 12. The CDR3 extends over 21 amino acids. Germline lookup yields CDR1 MNHEY and CDR2 SVGAGI. Here the CDR3 DNA reads TGTGCCAGCAGTTACACGAGAGAGGGACTAGCGGGAGGGGATTACACCGGGGAGCTGTTTTTT. It specifies CASSYTREGLAGGDYTGELFF.

The chain recombines TRBV4-3 with TRBJ2-3, with TRBD1 matching 8 bases. CDR3 length equals 16 residues. Germline V gene lookup returns CDR1 LGHNA and CDR2 YSLEER. Germline trimming cut 0 bases from V and 2 bases from J; bases unmatched to any gene: 4. The CDR3 DNA reads TGCGCCAGCAGCCAAGACAGGGACAGGCCCACAGATACGCAGTATTTT. Its protein product is CASSQDRDRPTDTQYF.

This clonotype was counted between two and nine times. An end of the junction does not agree with germline; a read error may underlie this. The rearrangement joins TRBV7-7 to TRBJ2-2, with D uncertain. Germline values: CDR1 SSHAT, CDR2 FNYEAQ (reference sequence). This CDR3 comprises 14 residues. The CDR3 nucleotides read TGTGCTAGCAGCTTCTCAGGGAACACCGGGGAGCTGTTTTTT. This sequence encodes CASSFSGNTGELFF.

The chain carries TRBV4-2 and TRBJ2-7; 9 positions agree with TRBD2. The CDR3 extends over 20 amino acids. After removal of 0 bases from V and 4 bases from J, the junction contained 19 bases not matched to a gene. Per germline, CDR1 LGHNA and CDR2 YNFKEQ. Here the CDR3 reads CASSQEGVGPETSGVYEQYF. CDR3 DNA sequence: TGTGCCAGCAGCCAAGAGGGAGTGGGGCCAGAGACTAGCGGAGTATACGAGCAGTACTTC.

In this sample, this clonotype turned up once. J is TRBJ2-7 and V is TRBV6-1, with 8 bases that match TRBD2. The J segment lost 5 bases and the V segment lost 0 bases, leaving 12 bases of the junction unmatched. The CDR3 loop spans 17 amino acids. CDR1 is MNHNS, CDR2 SASEGT, per germline. The CDR3, as DNA: TGTGCCAGCAGTGAAGCCGGTTCCGGACTAGCCCTGAACGAGCAGTACTTC. Amino acid sequence: CASSEAGSGLALNEQYF.

The rearrangement links TRBV7-9 to TRBJ1-4; possibly TRBD1 for D (5 bases). The V end lost 5 bases, the J end lost 3 bases, and 13 bases lay between the germline ends. CDR1 is SEHNR and CDR2 is FQNEAQ in the germline V gene (reference sequence). The CDR3 runs 15 residues. Written as DNA, the CDR3 is TGTGCCAGCAGCCCCACAGGAACCCCTAATGAAAAACTGTTTTTT. It is translated as CASSPTGTPNEKLFF.

This clonotype was seen a handful of times. This chain connects TRBV7-6 to TRBJ2-3; D might be TRBD1 (6 bases). V lost 3 bases and J 3 bases, leaving 7 bases between the germline ends. CDR1 SGHVS and CDR2 FNYEAQ come from the germline V gene. The CDR3 loop spans 13 amino acids. CDR3 loop: CASSLGATDTQYF. CDR3 sequence (DNA): TGTGCCAGCAGCTTGGGGGCAACAGATACGCAGTATTTT.

The CDR3 nucleotides read TGTGCCAGCAGTTTTGGCCCGGGGGAGGGGAATTCACCCCTCCACTTT. It translates to CASSFGPGEGNSPLHF. The gene calls are TRBV28 and TRBJ1-6, with D tentatively TRBD1 (5 bases). V lost 3 bases and J lost 7, with 16 bases in between. CDR3 length: 16 amino acids. Germline V gives CDR1 MDHEN, CDR2 SYDVKM.

The chain combines TRBV9 with TRBJ2-7; TRBD2 agrees at 7 bases. Germline loops: CDR1 SGDLS, CDR2 YYNGEE. The V gene end was trimmed by 2 bases and the J gene end by 2 bases; junction bases not matched to a gene: 4. CDR3 length equals 14 residues. The CDR3 here is CASSVGGSAYEQYF. The CDR3 DNA reads as TGTGCCAGCAGCGTGGGCGGGAGCGCCTACGAGCAGTACTTC.

The chain recombines TRBV10-3 with TRBJ2-1; the D gene is possibly TRBD2 (6 bases). V lost 2 bases to trimming and J lost 5 bases, with 13 bases between them. From germline, CDR1 is ENHRY and CDR2 SYGVKD. The CDR3 is 15 amino acids. The CDR3 region is CAISETWDSDNEQFF. Here the CDR3 DNA reads TGTGCCATCAGTGAGACCTGGGACTCAGACAATGAGCAGTTCTTC.

The V gene is TRBV7-8, the J gene TRBJ1-6; D uncertain. Trimming took 0 bases from V and 7 from J, leaving 10 bases between them. The CDR3 length is 15 residues. The germline CDR1 and CDR2 sequences are SGHVS and FQNEAQ. The CDR3 is CASSLAPGRNSPLHF. DNA of the CDR3: TGTGCCAGCAGCTTAGCGCCCGGGCGGAATTCACCCCTCCACTTT.

The chain recombines TRBV6-5 with TRBJ2-7; no definite D call. The CDR3 has 14 amino acids. Germline V gene data show CDR1 as MNHEY and CDR2 as SVGAGI. Trimming cost V 2 bases and J 3 bases, with 11 bases left between them. This chain's CDR3 is CASSYGWAGYEQYF. The CDR3 DNA reads as TGTGCCAGCAGTTACGGATGGGCCGGCTACGAGCAGTACTTC.

V gene TRBV13 combines with J gene TRBJ2-3; D remains unclear. V was cut by 1 base and J by 4 bases, with 6 bases left in between. CDR3 length: 13 residues. Germline loops: CDR1 PRHDT, CDR2 FYEKMQ (reference sequence). CDR3 DNA: TGTGCCAGCAGCTTAGAGGGCGCAGATACGCAGTATTTT. It yields the protein CASSLEGADTQYF.